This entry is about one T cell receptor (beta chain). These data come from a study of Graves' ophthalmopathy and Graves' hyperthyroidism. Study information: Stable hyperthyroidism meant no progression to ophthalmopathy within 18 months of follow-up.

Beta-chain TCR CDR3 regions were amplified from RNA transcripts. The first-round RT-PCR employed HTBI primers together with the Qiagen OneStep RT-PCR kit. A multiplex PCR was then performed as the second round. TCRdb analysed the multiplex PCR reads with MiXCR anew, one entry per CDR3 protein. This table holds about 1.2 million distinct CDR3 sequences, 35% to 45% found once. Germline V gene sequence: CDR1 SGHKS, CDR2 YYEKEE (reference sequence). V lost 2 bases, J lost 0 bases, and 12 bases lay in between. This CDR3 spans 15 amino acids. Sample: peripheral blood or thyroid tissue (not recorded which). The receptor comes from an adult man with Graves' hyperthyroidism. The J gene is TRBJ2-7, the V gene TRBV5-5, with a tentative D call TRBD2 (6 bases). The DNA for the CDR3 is TGTGCCAGCAGCTTACGGGACTTCGCCTCCTACGAGCAGTACTTC. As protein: CASSLRDFASYEQYF.